What follows are 20 T cell receptor beta chains derived from one specimen sequenced in a study of T cell clones after liver transplantation. Some clones are missing from TCRdb's copy, which holds only in-frame ones; the method was immunoSEQ multiplex PCR. In the table there are about 45,000 clones, around 83% of which are singletons. The source was CD4+ T cells from blood, collected 24 months after liver transplant. The receptors originated from a human patient who received a liver transplant. The T cells may come from the graft donor.

The chain employs TRBV5-5 and TRBJ1-2; D possibly corresponds to TRBD1 (5 bases). The V end was cut by 4 bases, the J end by 7 bases, with 20 bases between. Looked up from germline, CDR1 is SGHKS and CDR2 is YYEKEE (reference sequence). The CDR3 contains 15 residues. CDR3 residues: CASSRNRGDPFGYTF. CDR3 nucleotides: TGTGCCAGCAGCCGAAATAGGGGAGACCCCTTTGGCTACACCTTC.

This clone was found a few times. This chain links TRBV28 with TRBJ2-5; D remains unclear. The CDR3 has 11 amino acids. Germline CDR1 MDHEN, CDR2 SYDVKM. The ends were cut back, 6 bases at V and 7 bases at J, with 9 bases in the middle. Here the CDR3 reads CASSLPGTQYF. For the CDR3, the DNA is TGTGCCAGCAGCCTCCCGGGGACCCAGTACTTC.

The rearrangement uses TRBV29-1 and TRBJ2-5; tentatively, D is TRBD2 (6 bases). The end of the DNA is better explained by TRBJ2-7, so the J call may be wrong. Germline-derived CDR1 and CDR2 are SQVTM and ANQGSEA. The CDR3 extends over 15 amino acids. This CDR3 is CSVGTGTGLRGEQYF. CDR3 coding DNA: TGCAGCGTCGGCACCGGGACTGGACTTCGAGGCGAGCAGTACTTC.

The V and J genes are TRBV27 and TRBJ2-3; the match to TRBD1 covers 8 bases. Trimming removed 3 bases from V and 5 bases from J; junction bases left unmatched: 4. The CDR3 length is 14 residues. Germline V gene sequence: CDR1 MNHEY, CDR2 SMNVEV (reference sequence). CDR3 sequence reads: CASSFQGAQDTQYF. The CDR3 region has the DNA TGTGCCAGCAGTTTCCAGGGGGCGCAAGATACGCAGTATTTT.

V usage is TRBV11-2 and J usage is TRBJ1-1; tentatively, D is TRBD1 (5 bases). V lost 3 bases and J lost 5, with 13 bases in between. There are 14 residues in the CDR3. Germline CDR1 SGHAT, CDR2 FQNNGV. CDR3 sequence (DNA): TGTGCCAGCAGCTTCAAGACAGCGAGAACTGAAGCTTTCTTT. Translation: CASSFKTARTEAFF.

This clone was counted once. The genes are TRBV7-3 and TRBJ2-5, with TRBD2 matching 8 bases. The CDR3 loop spans 13 amino acids. Germline-derived CDR1 and CDR2 are SGHTA and FQGTGA. Germline trimming cut 5 bases from V and 4 bases from J; bases unmatched to any gene: 3. The CDR3 DNA sequence: TGTGCCAGCAGCCGGACTAGCTTAGAGACCCAGTACTTC. Translation: CASSRTSLETQYF. Using reference TRBV7-3 and TRBJ2-5 for the parts outside the CDR3, the full variable domain is GAGVSQTPSNKVTEKGKYVELRCDPISGHTALYWYRQSLGQGPEFLIYFQGTGAADDSGLPNDRFFAVRPEGSVSTLKIQRTERGDSAVYLCASSRTSLETQYFGPGTRLLVL.

The V and J genes are TRBV18 and TRBJ1-3; possible D gene TRBD1, 6 bases. The CDR3 sequence is 14 residues long. The V end lost 5 bases, the J end lost 1 base, and 9 bases lay between the germline ends. Germline loops: CDR1 KGHSH, CDR2 LQKENI. The CDR3 reads CASSEDSSGNTIYF. The CDR3 DNA reads as TGTGCCAGCTCAGAGGACAGTTCTGGAAACACCATATATTTT.

The chain has TRBV9 and TRBJ1-1; D remains ambiguous. Germline V gene data show CDR1 as SGDLS and CDR2 as YYNGEE. The CDR3 has 13 residues. V gave up 3 bases and J gave up 0 bases, with 6 bases separating them. CDR3 region: CASSAGLNTEAFF. The DNA for the CDR3 is TGTGCCAGCAGCGCCGGACTGAACACTGAAGCTTTCTTT.

This clone occurred once. V usage is TRBV5-1 and J usage is TRBJ2-5; 8 bases are shared with TRBD2. The germline V gene has CDR1 SGHRS and CDR2 YFSETQ. Trimming cost V 4 bases and J 1 base; bases outside gene matches: 6. This CDR3 spans 15 amino acids. CDR3 amino acids: CASSPRGGPQETQYF. The DNA for the CDR3 is TGCGCCAGCAGCCCTCGGGGGGGACCCCAAGAGACCCAGTACTTC.

V usage is TRBV2 and J usage is TRBJ2-1; TRBD2 aligns across 10 bases. Germline V lookup: CDR1 SNHLY, CDR2 FYNNEI. The length of the CDR3 is 14 residues. The V and J ends lost 7 bases and 5 bases, in that order; junction bases with no gene match: 5. The CDR3 nucleotides are TGTGCCAGCATAAGCGGGAGGGCCAACAATGAGCAGTTCTTC. This translates into CASISGRANNEQFF. The whole variable domain, remainder taken from reference TRBV2 and TRBJ2-1, is EPEVTQTPSHQVTQMGQEVILRCVPISNHLYFYWYRQILGQKVEFLVSFYNNEISEKSEIFDDQFSVERPDGSNFTLKIRSTKLEDSAMYFCASISGRANNEQFFGPGTRLTVL.

The chain couples TRBV7-2 to TRBJ2-1, with 15 bases that match TRBD2. V shed 4 bases, J shed 9 bases, and the junction held 7 bases outside the gene matches. The CDR3 has 16 residues. Germline lookup yields CDR1 SGHTA and CDR2 FQGNSA. CDR3 amino acids: CASSWRTSGGAREQFF. The CDR3 DNA follows: TGTGCCAGCAGCTGGAGGACTAGCGGGGGGGCCCGTGAGCAGTTCTTC.

This clone was seen a single time. The rearrangement uses TRBV27 and TRBJ1-5; D not certain. V was pared by 2 bases and J by 4 bases, with 6 bases between. There are 13 residues in the CDR3. Germline CDR1 MNHEY, CDR2 SMNVEV (reference sequence). CDR3 protein: CASSLRQNQPQHF. The DNA of the CDR3 is TGTGCCAGCAGTTTAAGGCAGAATCAGCCCCAGCATTTT.

CDR3 loop: CASSEPGQGRNEQFF. In DNA form, the CDR3 reads TGCGCCAGCAGTGAGCCGGGACAGGGGAGAAATGAGCAGTTCTTC. The V and J genes are TRBV10-1 and TRBJ2-1; 10 positions match TRBD1. This CDR3 is built from 15 residues. The germline V gene has CDR1 WNHNN and CDR2 SYGVQD (reference sequence). V shed 2 bases and J 7 bases; nucleotides not matched to a gene: 5.

A few counts support this clone. The V gene is TRBV28, the J gene TRBJ2-4; tentative D call: TRBD2 (6 bases). Trimming removed 3 bases from V and 0 bases from J, with 12 bases in between. Germline CDR1 is MDHEN and CDR2 is SYDVKM. This CDR3 has 16 residues. CDR3 coding DNA: TGTGCCAGCAGTTTGAGGACTAACCTAGCCAAAAACATTCAGTACTTC. It encodes CASSLRTNLAKNIQYF.

The chain links TRBV18 to TRBJ2-1; D gene uncertain. Trimming pared 3 bases from V and 3 bases from J, leaving 12 bases between. There are 15 residues in the CDR3. Germline values: CDR1 KGHSH, CDR2 LQKENI. The CDR3, as DNA: TGTGCCAGCTCACCCTTAGGGATCGGCTACAATGAGCAGTTCTTC. Protein sequence: CASSPLGIGYNEQFF.

V and J are TRBV12-5 and TRBJ2-5; 9 nucleotides align to TRBD1. This CDR3 comprises 17 residues. Looked up from germline, CDR1 is LGHNT and CDR2 is FRNRAP. Unmatched junction bases numbered 16, after V lost 6 bases and J lost 5 bases. CDR3 coding DNA: TGTGCTAGTGGCACAAGGGCCCGGGACAGGGTGGAGGAGACCCAGTACTTC. Protein sequence: CASGTRARDRVEETQYF.

This rearrangement joins TRBV7-9 to TRBJ2-2, with TRBD1 matching 8 bases. There are 17 residues in the CDR3. J lost 8 bases, V lost 6 bases, and 17 bases had no gene match. CDR1 SEHNR and CDR2 FQNEAQ come from the germline V gene (reference sequence). In DNA form, the CDR3 reads TGTGCCAGCAGGCGCCCCCTAGGAACAGGGGGGACGGGGGAGCTGTTTTTT. This encodes CASRRPLGTGGTGELFF.

V gene TRBV27 combines with J gene TRBJ2-1, with D possibly TRBD1 on 5 matching bases. Trimming removed 1 base from V and 3 bases from J, with 16 bases in between. CDR1 is MNHEY, CDR2 SMNVEV, per germline (reference sequence). This CDR3 is built from 17 residues. The DNA for the CDR3 is TGTGCCAGCAGTTTATTTTGGTCGGACACCTACTACAATGAGCAGTTCTTC. Translation gives CASSLFWSDTYYNEQFF.

The chain uses TRBV9 and TRBJ1-3; D is uncertain. CDR3 length: 15 residues. Trimming cost V 4 bases and J 0 bases, with 11 bases left between them. The germline V gene encodes CDR1 SGDLS and CDR2 YYNGEE. CDR3 nucleotide sequence: TGTGCCAGCAGCCCCCGCCGGATCTCTGGAAACACCATATATTTT. Residues: CASSPRRISGNTIYF.

This chain uses TRBV7-3 with TRBJ2-6; no definite D call. V lost 2 bases and J 1 base, leaving 9 bases between the germline ends. The germline CDR1 and CDR2 sequences are SGHTA and FQGTGA. This CDR3 is 16 amino acids long. The chain's CDR3 is CASSLSPVSGANVLTF. In nucleotides, the CDR3 is TGTGCCAGCAGCTTATCGCCGGTATCTGGGGCCAACGTCCTGACTTTC.